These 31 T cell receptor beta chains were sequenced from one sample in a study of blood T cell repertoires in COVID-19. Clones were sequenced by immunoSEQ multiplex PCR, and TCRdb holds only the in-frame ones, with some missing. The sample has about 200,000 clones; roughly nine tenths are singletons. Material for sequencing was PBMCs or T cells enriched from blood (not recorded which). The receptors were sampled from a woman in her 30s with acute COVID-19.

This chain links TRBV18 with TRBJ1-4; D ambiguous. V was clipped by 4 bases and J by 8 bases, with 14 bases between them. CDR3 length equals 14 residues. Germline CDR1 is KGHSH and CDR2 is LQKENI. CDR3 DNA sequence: TGTGCCAGCTCACTCATCGAGAGAGGGGAAAAACTGTTTTTT. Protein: CASSLIERGEKLFF.

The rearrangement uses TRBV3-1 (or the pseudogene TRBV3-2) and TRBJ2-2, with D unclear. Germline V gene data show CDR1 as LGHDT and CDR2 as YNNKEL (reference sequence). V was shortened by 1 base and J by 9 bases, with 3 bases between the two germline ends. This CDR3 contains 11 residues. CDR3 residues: CASSQAWELFF. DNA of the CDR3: TGTGCCAGCAGCCAAGCCTGGGAGCTGTTTTTT.

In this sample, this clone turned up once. The CDR3 here is CASSFGGQGSNQPQHF. CDR3 nucleotide sequence: TGTGCCAGCAGCTTTGGGGGACAGGGTTCAAATCAGCCCCAGCATTTT. This rearrangement joins TRBV12-1 to TRBJ1-5; the D segment call TRBD1 is taken from the table without a DNA check. TRBV12-1 constitutes a pseudogene. This CDR3 spans 16 amino acids.

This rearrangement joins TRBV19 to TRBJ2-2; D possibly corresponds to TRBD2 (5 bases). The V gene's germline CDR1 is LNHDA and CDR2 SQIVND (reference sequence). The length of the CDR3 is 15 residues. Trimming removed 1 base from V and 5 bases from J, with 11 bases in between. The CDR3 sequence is CASSIGGLRTGELFF. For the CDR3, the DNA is TGTGCCAGTAGTATAGGAGGGTTGAGAACCGGGGAGCTGTTTTTT.

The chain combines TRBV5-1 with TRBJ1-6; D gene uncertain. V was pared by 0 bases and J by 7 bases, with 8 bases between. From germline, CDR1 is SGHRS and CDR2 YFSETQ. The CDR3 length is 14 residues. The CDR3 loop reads CASSLVPENSPLHF. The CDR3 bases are TGCGCCAGCAGCTTGGTGCCGGAGAATTCACCCCTCCACTTT. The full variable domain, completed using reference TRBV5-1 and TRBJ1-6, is KAGVTQTPRYLIKTRGQQVTLSCSPISGHRSVSWYQQTPGQGLQFLFEYFSETQRNKGNFPGRFSGRQFSNSRSEMNVSTLELGDSALYLCASSLVPENSPLHFGNGTRLTVT.

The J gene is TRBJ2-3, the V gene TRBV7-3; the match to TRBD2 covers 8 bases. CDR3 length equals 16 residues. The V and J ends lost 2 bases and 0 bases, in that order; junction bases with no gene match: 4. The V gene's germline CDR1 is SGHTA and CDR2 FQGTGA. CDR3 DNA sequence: TGTGCCAGCAGCTTATCCCGCGGGGGGAGCACAGATACGCAGTATTTT. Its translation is CASSLSRGGSTDTQYF. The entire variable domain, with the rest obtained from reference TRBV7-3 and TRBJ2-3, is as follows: GAGVSQTPSNKVTEKGKYVELRCDPISGHTALYWYRQSLGQGPEFLIYFQGTGAADDSGLPNDRFFAVRPEGSVSTLKIQRTERGDSAVYLCASSLSRGGSTDTQYFGPGTRLTVL.

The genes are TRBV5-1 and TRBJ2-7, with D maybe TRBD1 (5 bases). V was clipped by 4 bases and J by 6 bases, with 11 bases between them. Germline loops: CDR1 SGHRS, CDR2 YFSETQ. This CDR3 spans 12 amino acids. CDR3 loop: CASSVTGSEQYF. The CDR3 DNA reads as TGCGCCAGCAGCGTAACAGGAAGCGAGCAGTACTTC.

The CDR3 spells CASSFGGNTEAFF. CDR3 nucleotides: TGTGCCAGCAGTTTCGGGGGGAACACTGAAGCTTTCTTT. This chain joins TRBV27 and TRBJ1-1; possible D gene TRBD1, 5 bases. Between the trimmed V and J ends, which lost 3 bases and 1 base, there was a span of 6 bases. Per germline, CDR1 MNHEY and CDR2 SMNVEV (reference sequence). This CDR3 contains 13 residues.

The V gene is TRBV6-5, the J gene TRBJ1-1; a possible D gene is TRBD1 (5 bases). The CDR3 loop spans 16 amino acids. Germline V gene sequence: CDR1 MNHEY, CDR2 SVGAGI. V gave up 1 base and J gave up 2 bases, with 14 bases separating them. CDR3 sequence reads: CASSYFAGHLNTEAFF. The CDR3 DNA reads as TGTGCCAGCAGTTACTTTGCAGGACATCTAAACACTGAAGCTTTCTTT.

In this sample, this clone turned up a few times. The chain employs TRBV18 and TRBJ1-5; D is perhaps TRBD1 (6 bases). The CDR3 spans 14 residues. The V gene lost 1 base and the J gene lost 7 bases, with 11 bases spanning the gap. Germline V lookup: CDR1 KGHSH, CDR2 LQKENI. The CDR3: CASSPLGGRQPQHF. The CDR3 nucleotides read TGTGCCAGCTCACCACTCGGGGGGCGGCAGCCCCAGCATTTT.

CDR3 sequence (DNA): TGTGCCAGCAGCGGCGGGACAGGGGATTCACCCCTCCACTTT. This encodes CASSGGTGDSPLHF. This sequence joins TRBV9 and TRBJ1-6; 10 bases agree with TRBD1. The CDR3 spans 14 residues. J gave up 8 bases and V 3 bases, and 2 bases lay outside the gene matches. Germline assignment: CDR1 SGDLS and CDR2 YYNGEE.

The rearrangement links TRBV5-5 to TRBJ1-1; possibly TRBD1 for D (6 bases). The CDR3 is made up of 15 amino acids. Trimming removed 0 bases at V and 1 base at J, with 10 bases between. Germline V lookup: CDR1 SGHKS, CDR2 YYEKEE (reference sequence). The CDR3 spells CASSLVWGRNTEAFF. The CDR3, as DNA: TGTGCCAGCAGCTTGGTCTGGGGGCGGAACACTGAAGCTTTCTTT.

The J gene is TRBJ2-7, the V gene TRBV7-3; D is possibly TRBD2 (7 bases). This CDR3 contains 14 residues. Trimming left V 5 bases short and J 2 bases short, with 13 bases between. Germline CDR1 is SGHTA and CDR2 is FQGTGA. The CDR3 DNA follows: TGTGCCAGCAGCCCACAGGGAGGGGCCTACGAGCAGTACTTC. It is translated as CASSPQGGAYEQYF.

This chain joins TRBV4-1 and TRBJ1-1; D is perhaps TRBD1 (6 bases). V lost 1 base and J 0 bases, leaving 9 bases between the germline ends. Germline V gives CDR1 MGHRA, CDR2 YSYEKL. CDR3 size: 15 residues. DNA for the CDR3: TGCGCCAGCAGCCAAGTTGACAGGCTGAACACTGAAGCTTTCTTT. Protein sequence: CASSQVDRLNTEAFF.

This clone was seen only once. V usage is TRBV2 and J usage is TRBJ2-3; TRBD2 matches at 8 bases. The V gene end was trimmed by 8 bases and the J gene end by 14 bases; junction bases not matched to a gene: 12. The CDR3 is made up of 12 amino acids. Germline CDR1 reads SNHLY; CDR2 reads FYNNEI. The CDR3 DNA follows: TGTGCCAGCGGCGAAACGGGGGGGCGACCGTATTTT. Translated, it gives CASGETGGRPYF. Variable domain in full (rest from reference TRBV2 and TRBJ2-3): EPEVTQTPSHQVTQMGQEVILRCVPISNHLYFYWYRQILGQKVEFLVSFYNNEISEKSEIFDDQFSVERPDGSNFTLKIRSTKLEDSAMYFCASGETGGRPYFGPGTRLTVL.

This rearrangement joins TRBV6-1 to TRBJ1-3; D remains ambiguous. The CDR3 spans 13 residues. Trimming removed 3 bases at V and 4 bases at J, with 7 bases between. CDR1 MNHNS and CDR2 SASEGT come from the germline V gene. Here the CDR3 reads CASSERSGNTIYF. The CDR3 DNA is TGTGCCAGCAGTGAGCGATCCGGAAACACCATATATTTT.

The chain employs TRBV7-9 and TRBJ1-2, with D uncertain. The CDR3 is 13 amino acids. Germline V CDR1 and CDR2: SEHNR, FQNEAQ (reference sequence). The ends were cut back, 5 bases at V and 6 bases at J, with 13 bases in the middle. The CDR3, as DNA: TGTGCCAGCAGCCCGCCCACAGCAAATGGCTACACCTTC. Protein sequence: CASSPPTANGYTF.

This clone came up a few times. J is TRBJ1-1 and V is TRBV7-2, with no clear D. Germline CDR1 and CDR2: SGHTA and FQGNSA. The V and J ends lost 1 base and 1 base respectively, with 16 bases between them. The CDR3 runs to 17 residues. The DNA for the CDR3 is TGTGCCAGCAGCTTAGGGGCGTGGGTGTACGGGAACACTGAAGCTTTCTTT. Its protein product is CASSLGAWVYGNTEAFF.

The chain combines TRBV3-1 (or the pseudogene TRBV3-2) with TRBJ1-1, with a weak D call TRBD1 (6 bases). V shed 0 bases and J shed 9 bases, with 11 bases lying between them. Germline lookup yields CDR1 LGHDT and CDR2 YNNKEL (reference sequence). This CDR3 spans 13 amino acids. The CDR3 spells CASSQDMGAKAFF. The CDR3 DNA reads TGTGCCAGCAGCCAAGATATGGGGGCTAAAGCTTTCTTT.

DNA for the CDR3: TGTGCCAGCAGCCACATACCCGGGACAACCTTATGGGCAGATACGCAGTATTTT. The encoded protein is CASSHIPGTTLWADTQYF. V is TRBV28 and J is TRBJ2-3, with D perhaps matching TRBD1 (6 bases). V was pared by 6 bases and J by 4 bases, with 26 bases between. CDR3 length: 18 amino acids. Germline CDR1 reads MDHEN; CDR2 reads SYDVKM.

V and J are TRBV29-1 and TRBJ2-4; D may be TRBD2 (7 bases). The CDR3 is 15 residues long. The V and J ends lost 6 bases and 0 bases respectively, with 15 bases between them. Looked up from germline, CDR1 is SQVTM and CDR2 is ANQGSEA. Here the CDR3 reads CSVRDGGLAKNIQYF. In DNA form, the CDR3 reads TGCAGCGTAAGAGACGGGGGGCTAGCCAAAAACATTCAGTACTTC.

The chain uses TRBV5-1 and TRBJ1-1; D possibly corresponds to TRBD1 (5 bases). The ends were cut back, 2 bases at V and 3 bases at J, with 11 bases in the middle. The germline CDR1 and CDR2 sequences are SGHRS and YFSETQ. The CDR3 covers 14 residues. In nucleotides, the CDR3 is TGCGCCAGCAGCTTTGGGGGGTGGTACACTGAAGCTTTCTTT. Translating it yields CASSFGGWYTEAFF. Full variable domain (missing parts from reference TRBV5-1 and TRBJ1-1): KAGVTQTPRYLIKTRGQQVTLSCSPISGHRSVSWYQQTPGQGLQFLFEYFSETQRNKGNFPGRFSGRQFSNSRSEMNVSTLELGDSALYLCASSFGGWYTEAFFGQGTRLTVV.

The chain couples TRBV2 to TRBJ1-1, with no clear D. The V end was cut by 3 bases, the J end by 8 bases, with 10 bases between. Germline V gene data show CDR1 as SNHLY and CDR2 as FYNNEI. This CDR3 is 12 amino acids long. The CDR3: CASSERRWEAFF. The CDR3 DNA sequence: TGTGCCAGCAGTGAGAGGCGTTGGGAAGCTTTCTTT.

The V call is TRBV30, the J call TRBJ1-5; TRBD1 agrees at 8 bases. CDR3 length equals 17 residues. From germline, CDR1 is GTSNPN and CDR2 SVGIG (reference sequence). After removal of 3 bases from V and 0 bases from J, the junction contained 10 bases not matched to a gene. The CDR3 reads CAWRPDREVSSNQPQHF. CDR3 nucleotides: TGTGCCTGGAGGCCGGACAGGGAGGTCAGTAGCAATCAGCCCCAGCATTTT.

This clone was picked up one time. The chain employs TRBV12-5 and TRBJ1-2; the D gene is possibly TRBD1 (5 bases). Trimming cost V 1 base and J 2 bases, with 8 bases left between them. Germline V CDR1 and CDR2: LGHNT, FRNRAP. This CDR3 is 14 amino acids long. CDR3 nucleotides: TGTGCTAGTGGTTTGGCATCAGGGAACTATGGCTACACCTTC. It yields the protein CASGLASGNYGYTF.

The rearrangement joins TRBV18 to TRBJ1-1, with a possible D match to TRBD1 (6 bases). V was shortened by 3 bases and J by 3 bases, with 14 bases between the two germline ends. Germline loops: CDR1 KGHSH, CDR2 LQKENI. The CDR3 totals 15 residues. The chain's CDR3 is CASSPLGGAYTEAFF. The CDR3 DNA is TGTGCCAGCTCACCCCTGGGGGGGGCATACACTGAAGCTTTCTTT.

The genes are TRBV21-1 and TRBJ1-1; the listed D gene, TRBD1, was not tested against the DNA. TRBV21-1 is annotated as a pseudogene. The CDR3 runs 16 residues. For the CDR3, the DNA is TGTGCCAGCAGCAAAGGAAACAGGGGGTGGGACACTGAAGCTTTCTTT. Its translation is CASSKGNRGWDTEAFF.

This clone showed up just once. Here the CDR3 DNA reads TGTGCCATCAGTCAGGAGGGTCAGCCCCAGCATTTT. Translating it yields CAISQEGQPQHF. This sequence joins TRBV10-3 and TRBJ1-5, with D uncertain. Trimming pared 5 bases from V and 6 bases from J, leaving 8 bases between. CDR1 ENHRY and CDR2 SYGVKD come from the germline V gene. This CDR3 is 12 amino acids long.

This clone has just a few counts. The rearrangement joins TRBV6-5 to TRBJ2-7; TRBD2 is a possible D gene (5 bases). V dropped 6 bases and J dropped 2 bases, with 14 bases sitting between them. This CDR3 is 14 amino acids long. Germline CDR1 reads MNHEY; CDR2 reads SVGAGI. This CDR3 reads CASSRGSRTYEQYF. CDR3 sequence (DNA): TGTGCCAGCAGCCGGGGAAGTCGCACCTACGAGCAGTACTTC.

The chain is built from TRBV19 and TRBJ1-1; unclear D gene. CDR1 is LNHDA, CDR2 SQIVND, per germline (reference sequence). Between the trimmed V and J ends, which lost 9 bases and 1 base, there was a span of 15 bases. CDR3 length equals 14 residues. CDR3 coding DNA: TGTGCCAGCCAACCCCGGAGGGAGAACACTGAAGCTTTCTTT. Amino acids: CASQPRRENTEAFF. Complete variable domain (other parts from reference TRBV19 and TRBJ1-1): DGGITQSPKYLFRKEGQNVTLSCEQNLNHDAMYWYRQDPGQGLRLIYYSQIVNDFQKGDIAEGYSVSREKKESFPLTVTSAQKNPTAFYLCASQPRRENTEAFFGQGTRLTVV.

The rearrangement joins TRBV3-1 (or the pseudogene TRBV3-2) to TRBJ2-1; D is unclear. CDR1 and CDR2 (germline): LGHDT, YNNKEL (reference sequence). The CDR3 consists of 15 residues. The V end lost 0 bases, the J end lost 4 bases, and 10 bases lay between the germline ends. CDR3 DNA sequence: TGTGCCAGCAGCCAAGATTTCGGCAGGTACAATGAGCAGTTCTTC. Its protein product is CASSQDFGRYNEQFF.